These T cell receptor beta chains were read from a single sample in a study of T cell responses to AZD1222 COVID-19 vaccine. Clones were read by immunoSEQ multiplex PCR, and TCRdb kept only the in-frame ones, dropping some. The table shows roughly 150,000 clones, with 92% occurring only once. This sample comprised peripheral blood, obtained on day 0 of AZD1222 vaccination. The receptor source for this set is an adult in good health. Each CDR3 is given with its conserved first and last residue. A D gene is named only where the DNA matches it firmly. Rows may omit the clone size; those that give it use once, few, many or a size class.

d_gene	abundance	v_gene	j_gene	CDR3aa	CDR3nt
TRBD2	NA	TRBV29-1	TRBJ2-7	CSVDEREETYEQYF	TGCAGCGTGGATGAGCGGGAGGAGACCTACGAGCAGTACTTC
NA	few	TRBV28	TRBJ1-2	CASSLDSVINYGYTF	TGTGCCAGCAGTCTAGACAGTGTGATAAACTATGGCTACACCTTC
TRBD2	NA	TRBV11-2	TRBJ2-1	CASSSQREANNEQFF	TGTGCCAGCAGCTCCCAGCGGGAGGCGAACAATGAGCAGTTCTTC
NA	NA	TRBV7-3	TRBJ2-5	CASSLKAPETQYF	TGTGCCAGCAGCTTAAAAGCGCCAGAGACCCAGTACTTC
NA	NA	TRBV14	TRBJ2-1	CASSVQGDNEQFF	TGTGCCAGCAGTGTCCAGGGTGACAATGAGCAGTTCTTC
NA	NA	TRBV6-1	TRBJ2-6	CASSEAVSSGANVLTF	TGTGCCAGCAGTGAAGCGGTCAGCTCTGGGGCCAACGTCCTGACTTTC
NA	NA	TRBV6-6	TRBJ2-7	CATTLDGVSYEQYF	TGTGCCACTACTCTGGACGGGGTCTCCTACGAGCAGTACTTC
TRBD1	NA	TRBV19	TRBJ1-5	CASRLGGQSNQPQHF	TGTGCCAGTAGGTTAGGGGGCCAGAGCAATCAGCCCCAGCATTTT
NA	once	TRBV4-1	TRBJ1-1	CASSQVTRNTEAFF	TGCGCCAGCAGCCAAGTCACAAGGAACACTGAAGCTTTCTTT
TRBD1	NA	TRBV5-1	TRBJ1-2	CASSWDRGRGYTF	TGCGCCAGCAGCTGGGACAGGGGGCGAGGCTACACCTTC
NA	NA	TRBV7-2	TRBJ2-1	CASSLGPLYNEQFF	TGTGCCAGCAGCTTAGGGCCGCTTTACAATGAGCAGTTCTTC
TRBD1	NA	TRBV30	TRBJ2-1	CACRGWTGDNEQFF	TGTGCCTGTAGGGGTTGGACAGGGGACAATGAGCAGTTCTTC
NA	NA	TRBV9	TRBJ2-1	CASSTSGTHNEQFF	TGTGCCAGCAGCACCTCCGGGACTCACAATGAGCAGTTCTTC
NA	NA	TRBV29-1	TRBJ2-7	CSFLGGIGREQYF	TGCAGTTTCTTAGGTGGAATTGGGAGGGAGCAGTACTTC
TRBD1	NA	TRBV3-1/TRBV3-2	TRBJ1-1	CASTLGQGGTEAFF	TGTGCCAGCACCCTAGGACAGGGGGGCACTGAAGCTTTCTTT
TRBD1	NA	TRBV28	TRBJ1-3	CASSFLSYRGRGNTIYF	TGTGCCAGCAGTTTTCTCTCGTACAGGGGCCGTGGAAACACCATATATTTT
TRBD2	NA	TRBV12-3/TRBV12-4	TRBJ2-7	CASSGGGKEQYF	TGTGCCAGCAGCGGGGGAGGGAAGGAGCAGTACTTC
NA	NA	TRBV12-3/TRBV12-4	TRBJ2-4	CASSFAENIQYF	TGTGCCAGCAGTTTCGCGGAAAACATTCAGTACTTC
NA	once	TRBV7-9	TRBJ2-6	CASSLTSPGANVLTF	TGTGCCAGCAGCTTAACTTCACCTGGGGCCAACGTCCTGACTTTC
NA	NA	TRBV19	TRBJ1-1	CASSYPGRGWKNTEAFF	TGTGCCAGTTCCTACCCCGGGAGGGGGTGGAAGAACACTGAAGCTTTCTTT
NA	NA	TRBV18	TRBJ2-3	CASSPWLGTDTQYF	TGTGCCAGCTCACCATGGCTGGGCACAGATACGCAGTATTTT
NA	NA	TRBV7-9	TRBJ2-3	CASSLSRQAPSTDTQYF	TGTGCCAGCAGCTTATCGAGACAGGCGCCTAGCACAGATACGCAGTATTTT
NA	NA	TRBV6-6	TRBJ1-2	CASSLNDYGYTF	TGTGCCAGCAGTCTCAATGACTATGGCTACACCTTC
TRBD2	NA	TRBV3-1/TRBV3-2	TRBJ2-2	CASSQGRLAGVTGELFF	TGTGCCAGCAGCCAAGGGAGGCTAGCGGGAGTCACCGGGGAGCTGTTTTTT
TRBD1	NA	TRBV10-3	TRBJ2-3	CAISEPGQGRIGPLSVGTQYF	TGTGCCATCAGTGAACCGGGACAGGGGCGGATCGGGCCCCTCTCGGTTGGGACGCAGTATTTT
NA	NA	TRBV5-1	TRBJ1-1	CASSRMRQENTEAFF	TGCGCCAGCAGCCGTATGAGACAGGAGAACACTGAAGCTTTCTTT
TRBD2	NA	TRBV5-4	TRBJ2-7	CASSLYLAGVREQYF	TGTGCCAGCAGCTTGTATCTAGCGGGAGTCCGAGAGCAGTACTTC
NA	NA	TRBV4-1	TRBJ1-2	CASSQEGGVAVSDFF	TGCGCCAGCAGCCAAGAGGGCGGTGTGGCGGTTTCGGATTTCTTC